The present T cell receptor beta chain was sequenced within a study of shared clonotypes between healthy human individuals. Study-level results: Generation probabilities were higher for clonotypes shared across all four sorted-subset donors than for unshared ones.

The CDR3 covers 13 residues. Per the germline V gene, CDR1 is MGHRA and CDR2 is YSYEKL. The germline V and J ends were trimmed by 4 bases and 3 bases, with 10 bases remaining between them. Comment on this clone: Its antigen is unidentified.

Generated by immunoSEQ multiplex PCR, the TCRdb table keeps only in-frame clones and is missing some. This sample has some 2,500,000 clones, with 85% to 95% found just once. The sample taken for sequencing was naive CD4+ T cells from PBMCs. Specified subset: CD45RA+ positively selected. The sequence was obtained from a man between 18 and 29 years old in good health. Some clones in this sample may be carry-over from other donors' samples. This chain uses TRBV4-1 with TRBJ2-7; tentative D call: TRBD1 (5 bases). This chain's CDR3 is CASSLTGDYEQYF. The CDR3 coding sequence is TGCGCCAGCAGCCTTACAGGAGACTACGAGCAGTACTTC.